The rows below give T cell receptor beta chains drawn from one sample of a study of blood T cell repertoires in COVID-19. Clones were sequenced by immunoSEQ multiplex PCR, and TCRdb holds only the in-frame ones, with some missing. The profile shows about 230,000 clones, 65% to 85% of them singletons. Sequencing input: peripheral blood. These receptors all come from a man in his forties with acute or convalescent COVID-19. Each CDR3 is given with its conserved first and last residue. A D gene is named only where the DNA matches it firmly. Not all rows give a size; the values are once, few, many and, for expanded clones, a class.

clone size: .
J gene: TRBJ1-6
V gene: TRBV10-3
D gene: .
CDR3 DNA: TGTGCCATCGGGGGAGGAAATTCACCCCTCCACTTT
CDR3 protein: CAIGGGNSPLHF

clone size: .
J gene: TRBJ1-1
V gene: TRBV7-8
D gene: TRBD1
CDR3 DNA: TGTGCCAGCAGCTTAATGTTGACAGGGGGCCTGAACACTGAAGCTTTCTTT
CDR3 protein: CASSLMLTGGLNTEAFF

clone size: .
J gene: TRBJ2-7
V gene: TRBV6-2/TRBV6-3
D gene: TRBD2
CDR3 DNA: TGTGCCAGCAGCTCCAGACTAGCGGGACTGTACGAGCAGTACTTC
CDR3 protein: CASSSRLAGLYEQYF

clone size: .
J gene: TRBJ1-4
V gene: TRBV11-2
D gene: TRBD1
CDR3 DNA: TGTGCCAGCAGCCCGGACAGGACTAATGAAAAACTGTTTTTT
CDR3 protein: CASSPDRTNEKLFF

clone size: few
J gene: TRBJ1-4
V gene: TRBV5-4
D gene: TRBD1
CDR3 DNA: TGTGCCAGCAGCTCGACCACAAAGGACAGGGATGAAAAACTGTTTTTT
CDR3 protein: CASSSTTKDRDEKLFF

clone size: few
J gene: TRBJ2-3
V gene: TRBV10-3
D gene: .
CDR3 DNA: TGTGCCTCGGAAGGGAGTTGGACAGATACGCAGTATTTT
CDR3 protein: CASEGSWTDTQYF

clone size: .
J gene: TRBJ2-5
V gene: TRBV7-9
D gene: TRBD2
CDR3 DNA: TGTGCCAGCAGTCCTGGACTAGCGGGAGCGCAGACCCAGTACTTC
CDR3 protein: CASSPGLAGAQTQYF

clone size: .
J gene: TRBJ1-5
V gene: TRBV19
D gene: .
CDR3 DNA: TGTGCCAGTAGTGGGGCCGGAGACAGGTTAGGACAGCCCCAGCATTTT
CDR3 protein: CASSGAGDRLGQPQHF

clone size: .
J gene: TRBJ2-3
V gene: TRBV5-1
D gene: TRBD2
CDR3 DNA: TGCGCCAGCAGCCCTCGACTAGCGGGGGTCACAGATACGCAGTATTTT
CDR3 protein: CASSPRLAGVTDTQYF

clone size: .
J gene: TRBJ1-2
V gene: TRBV9
D gene: TRBD1
CDR3 DNA: TGTGCCAGCAGCGTTACGACAGGGACTAACTATGGCTACACCTTC
CDR3 protein: CASSVTTGTNYGYTF

clone size: .
J gene: TRBJ2-7
V gene: TRBV7-9
D gene: .
CDR3 DNA: TGTGCCAGCAGCCCTCCCCGGGTAGGCGGGGACTCCTACGAGCAGTACTTC
CDR3 protein: CASSPPRVGGDSYEQYF

clone size: few
J gene: TRBJ2-1
V gene: TRBV4-2
D gene: .
CDR3 DNA: TGTGCCAGCAGCCAAAAAATGGACTCAGATGAGCAGTTCTTC
CDR3 protein: CASSQKMDSDEQFF

clone size: few
J gene: TRBJ1-2
V gene: TRBV30
D gene: .
CDR3 DNA: TGTGCCTGGAGTGCTTGGCAACCAAACTATGGCTACACCTTC
CDR3 protein: CAWSAWQPNYGYTF

clone size: .
J gene: TRBJ2-6
V gene: TRBV6-2/TRBV6-3
D gene: .
CDR3 DNA: TGTGCCAGCAGTTCGTCTGGGGCCAACGTCCTGACTTTC
CDR3 protein: CASSSSGANVLTF

clone size: .
J gene: TRBJ1-4
V gene: TRBV18
D gene: .
CDR3 DNA: TGTGCCAGCTCCCCGGTGGGGCGTGAAAAACTGTTTTTT
CDR3 protein: CASSPVGREKLFF

clone size: .
J gene: TRBJ1-6
V gene: TRBV27
D gene: .
CDR3 DNA: TGTGCCAGCAGGCGGTCAGAAATTTATAATTCACCCCTCCACTTT
CDR3 protein: CASRRSEIYNSPLHF

clone size: .
J gene: TRBJ1-6
V gene: TRBV7-2
D gene: .
CDR3 DNA: TGTGCCAGCAGCCCCCACGGGACACATAATTCACCCCTCCACTTT
CDR3 protein: CASSPHGTHNSPLHF

clone size: .
J gene: TRBJ2-1
V gene: TRBV5-1
D gene: TRBD2
CDR3 DNA: TGCGCCAGCAGCTTAGCGGGAGGGGTTGCTGAGCAGTTCTTC
CDR3 protein: CASSLAGGVAEQFF

clone size: few
J gene: TRBJ1-5
V gene: TRBV10-3
D gene: .
CDR3 DNA: TGTGCCATCAGTGAGTTGGGGCAAAGCAATCAGCCCCAGCATTTT
CDR3 protein: CAISELGQSNQPQHF

clone size: .
J gene: TRBJ1-5
V gene: TRBV19
D gene: .
CDR3 DNA: TGTGCCAGTAGTGTTGACAAGGATCAGCCCCAGCATTTT
CDR3 protein: CASSVDKDQPQHF

clone size: few
J gene: TRBJ2-3
V gene: TRBV6-2/TRBV6-3
D gene: TRBD2
CDR3 DNA: TGTGCCAGCAGTAGCGGGGCTAGCACAGATACGCAGTATTTT
CDR3 protein: CASSSGASTDTQYF

clone size: .
J gene: TRBJ2-3
V gene: TRBV5-1
D gene: .
CDR3 DNA: TGCGCCAGCAGCTGGACTAGCACAGATACGCAGTATTTT
CDR3 protein: CASSWTSTDTQYF

clone size: once
J gene: TRBJ1-4
V gene: TRBV5-1
D gene: .
CDR3 DNA: TGCGCCAGCAGCTCTCTGGACAGCGGAAAACTGTTTTTT
CDR3 protein: CASSSLDSGKLFF

clone size: .
J gene: TRBJ2-1
V gene: TRBV20-1
D gene: .
CDR3 DNA: TGCAGTGCTAGTGGAGGGAATGTCGATGAGCAGTTCTTC
CDR3 protein: CSASGGNVDEQFF

clone size: once
J gene: TRBJ2-1
V gene: TRBV14
D gene: TRBD2
CDR3 DNA: TGTGCCAGCAGCCAAGAGACTAGCGGGACCGAGCAGTTCTTC
CDR3 protein: CASSQETSGTEQFF

clone size: .
J gene: TRBJ1-5
V gene: TRBV3-1/TRBV3-2
D gene: TRBD1
CDR3 DNA: TGTGCCAGCAGCTTTCAGGGGGAGCCCCAGCATTTT
CDR3 protein: CASSFQGEPQHF

clone size: .
J gene: TRBJ2-3
V gene: TRBV5-4
D gene: TRBD2
CDR3 DNA: TGTGCCAGCAGCTTCCTTAGGACTAGCGGGAGCACAGATACGCAGTATTTT
CDR3 protein: CASSFLRTSGSTDTQYF

clone size: .
J gene: TRBJ2-1
V gene: TRBV10-1
D gene: TRBD2
CDR3 DNA: TGCGCCAGCAGTGCGACTAGCGGCTTGCTCTCCTACAATGAGCAGTTCTTC
CDR3 protein: CASSATSGLLSYNEQFF

clone size: .
J gene: TRBJ1-1
V gene: TRBV5-4
D gene: .
CDR3 DNA: TGTGCCAGCAGCTACAGGAGCTATGAAGCTTTCTTT
CDR3 protein: CASSYRSYEAFF

clone size: .
J gene: TRBJ1-2
V gene: TRBV7-2
D gene: TRBD1
CDR3 DNA: TGTGCCAGCAGCACGACAGGGCAGAGAGGCTACACCTTC
CDR3 protein: CASSTTGQRGYTF

clone size: .
J gene: TRBJ2-5
V gene: TRBV11-3
D gene: .
CDR3 DNA: TGTGCCAGCAGCCCTAACGGAGAAGAGACCCAGTACTTC
CDR3 protein: CASSPNGEETQYF

clone size: .
J gene: TRBJ2-5
V gene: TRBV6-5
D gene: .
CDR3 DNA: TGTGCCAGCAGTTACTCGGGCGGGACGCAAGAGACCCAGTACTTC
CDR3 protein: CASSYSGGTQETQYF

clone size: .
J gene: TRBJ1-6
V gene: TRBV7-8
D gene: .
CDR3 DNA: TGTGCCAGCAGGACAGCTGGGTTCAATTCACCCCTCCACTTT
CDR3 protein: CASRTAGFNSPLHF

clone size: few
J gene: TRBJ1-2
V gene: TRBV5-6
D gene: TRBD1
CDR3 DNA: TGTGCCAGCAGCTTGGAGGGACAGGGTCCAAACTATGGCTACACCTTC
CDR3 protein: CASSLEGQGPNYGYTF

clone size: .
J gene: TRBJ2-5
V gene: TRBV11-2
D gene: .
CDR3 DNA: TGTGCCAGCAGCTTACAAAAAGAGACCCAGTACTTC
CDR3 protein: CASSLQKETQYF

clone size: .
J gene: TRBJ1-1
V gene: TRBV7-9
D gene: TRBD1
CDR3 DNA: TGTGCCAGCAGCTTACAGGGACAGGGTCTGATGAACACTGAAGCTTTCTTT
CDR3 protein: CASSLQGQGLMNTEAFF

clone size: once
J gene: TRBJ1-4
V gene: TRBV11-2
D gene: TRBD1
CDR3 DNA: TGTGCCAGCAGCACGGGACAGGGAAAACTGTTTTTT
CDR3 protein: CASSTGQGKLFF

clone size: .
J gene: TRBJ1-6
V gene: TRBV5-6
D gene: TRBD1
CDR3 DNA: TGTGCCAGCAGCCATAATACAGGGGGGGATTCACCCCTCCACTTT
CDR3 protein: CASSHNTGGDSPLHF

clone size: .
J gene: TRBJ2-3
V gene: TRBV19
D gene: .
CDR3 DNA: TGTGCCAGTTGCCCACCAGGGTTGGGTACGCAGTATTTT
CDR3 protein: CASCPPGLGTQYF

clone size: .
J gene: TRBJ1-1
V gene: TRBV12-3/TRBV12-4
D gene: .
CDR3 DNA: TGTGCCAGCAGTACGACAGTCAGCTCTGAAGCTTTCTTT
CDR3 protein: CASSTTVSSEAFF

clone size: few
J gene: TRBJ1-3
V gene: TRBV7-2
D gene: .
CDR3 DNA: TGTGCCAGCAGCTTTACCGGGACTCTGGGCGGAAACACCATATATTTT
CDR3 protein: CASSFTGTLGGNTIYF

clone size: .
J gene: TRBJ1-6
V gene: TRBV30
D gene: .
CDR3 DNA: TGTGCCTGGAGTGTACAGAGCATCTATTCACCCCTCCACTTT
CDR3 protein: CAWSVQSIYSPLHF

clone size: .
J gene: TRBJ1-1
V gene: TRBV5-1
D gene: .
CDR3 DNA: TGCGCCAGCAGCTTGGCCTTCCGCAGTCAAGCTTTCTTT
CDR3 protein: CASSLAFRSQAFF

clone size: .
J gene: TRBJ2-6
V gene: TRBV6-1
D gene: .
CDR3 DNA: TGTGCCAGCAGTGAAGTGGAGGGGGCTCCACCCTCTGGGGCCAACGTCCTGACTTTC
CDR3 protein: CASSEVEGAPPSGANVLTF

clone size: few
J gene: TRBJ1-1
V gene: TRBV19
D gene: TRBD1
CDR3 DNA: TGTGCCAGTACCCCTATCGGACAGGGGGAGGACACTGAAGCTTTCTTT
CDR3 protein: CASTPIGQGEDTEAFF

clone size: .
J gene: TRBJ1-1
V gene: TRBV18
D gene: .
CDR3 DNA: TGTGCCAGCTCACCTTCGACAGGAGAGAACACTGAAGCTTTCTTT
CDR3 protein: CASSPSTGENTEAFF

clone size: .
J gene: TRBJ1-5
V gene: TRBV19
D gene: TRBD1
CDR3 DNA: TGTGCCAGTAGTATGTCCGGGACAGGTAATCAGCCCCAGCATTTT
CDR3 protein: CASSMSGTGNQPQHF

clone size: .
J gene: TRBJ1-1
V gene: TRBV15
D gene: .
CDR3 DNA: TGTGCCACCAGCAGAGACATGAACACTGAAGCTTTCTTT
CDR3 protein: CATSRDMNTEAFF

clone size: .
J gene: TRBJ2-1
V gene: TRBV29-1
D gene: .
CDR3 DNA: TGCAGCGTTGAACCAGCAGGGGCCCGCGGTGAGCAGTTCTTC
CDR3 protein: CSVEPAGARGEQFF

clone size: .
J gene: TRBJ2-7
V gene: TRBV20-1
D gene: TRBD2
CDR3 DNA: TGCAGTGCTAGTCTGCGGGAGGACCTTTTCGAGCAGTACTTC
CDR3 protein: CSASLREDLFEQYF

clone size: .
J gene: TRBJ2-3
V gene: TRBV13
D gene: TRBD2
CDR3 DNA: TGTGCCAGCAGCAGGACTAGCGGGATCCGGGATACGCAGTATTTT
CDR3 protein: CASSRTSGIRDTQYF

clone size: .
J gene: TRBJ2-1
V gene: TRBV11-2
D gene: TRBD2
CDR3 DNA: TGTGCCAGCAGATTAGCGGGAGCGATCTCAGAGTTCTTC
CDR3 protein: CASRLAGAISEFF

clone size: .
J gene: TRBJ1-2
V gene: TRBV7-2
D gene: TRBD1
CDR3 DNA: TGTGCCAGCAGCCTTACTGGGACAGGAAACTATGGCTACACCTTC
CDR3 protein: CASSLTGTGNYGYTF

clone size: .
J gene: TRBJ2-1
V gene: TRBV7-9
D gene: TRBD1
CDR3 DNA: TGTGCCAGCACCCTTAGGGGGCCAAGCAATGAGCAGTTCTTC
CDR3 protein: CASTLRGPSNEQFF

clone size: few
J gene: TRBJ2-7
V gene: TRBV29-1
D gene: .
CDR3 DNA: TGCAGCGTTGAACTGGGGGCTCACTACGAGCAGTACTTC
CDR3 protein: CSVELGAHYEQYF

clone size: .
J gene: TRBJ1-2
V gene: TRBV14
D gene: .
CDR3 DNA: TGTGCCAGCAGCCAAGATCGACAGGTGAACTATGGCTACACCTTC
CDR3 protein: CASSQDRQVNYGYTF

clone size: .
J gene: TRBJ1-2
V gene: TRBV7-9
D gene: TRBD1
CDR3 DNA: TGTGCCAGCAGCTTAGGGACAGGGAACTATGGCTACACCTTC
CDR3 protein: CASSLGTGNYGYTF

clone size: few
J gene: TRBJ2-3
V gene: TRBV15
D gene: .
CDR3 DNA: TGTGCCACCAGCAGAGAGGCGGCTAGCACAGATACGCAGTATTTT
CDR3 protein: CATSREAASTDTQYF

clone size: .
J gene: TRBJ2-1
V gene: TRBV29-1
D gene: .
CDR3 DNA: TGCAGCGTTGATGAGGCGGGAACCTACAATGAGCAGTTCTTC
CDR3 protein: CSVDEAGTYNEQFF

clone size: .
J gene: TRBJ2-7
V gene: TRBV12-3/TRBV12-4
D gene: .
CDR3 DNA: TGTGCCAGCAGTTTAGGGCAGTCCTACGAGCAGTACTTC
CDR3 protein: CASSLGQSYEQYF